These 25 T cell receptor beta chains came from one sample sequenced in a study. MiXCR, run by TCRdb on the 5' RACE reads, gives a single entry per CDR3 protein. Among under 60,000 distinct CDR3 sequences listed, 25% to 30% were seen once. Sequencing input: naive CD4+ T cells sorted from blood. Subset specified: naive CD4+ T cells, CD4+CD45RA+CD25-. These receptors were obtained from a female donor with breast cancer.

This clonotype occurred a few times. The V call is TRBV7-9, the J call TRBJ2-3; 7 nucleotides match TRBD2. This CDR3 comprises 16 residues. The J segment lost 5 bases and the V segment lost 1 base, leaving 9 bases of the junction unmatched. Germline loops: CDR1 SEHNR, CDR2 FQNEAQ (reference sequence). Here the CDR3 DNA reads TGTGCCAGCAGCTTAGGGACTAGGGGTCGGAGAGATACGCAGTATTTT. Translating gives CASSLGTRGRRDTQYF.

This clonotype was picked up many times. This rearrangement joins TRBV27 to TRBJ1-2; 12 nucleotides agree with TRBD1. There are 15 residues in the CDR3. Trimming at V came to 8 bases and at J to 4 bases, leaving 8 bases not matched to a gene. Per germline, CDR1 MNHEY and CDR2 SMNVEV (reference sequence). CDR3 sequence reads: CASRWDRGLFYGYTF. The CDR3 DNA follows: TGTGCCAGCCGGTGGGACAGGGGGCTTTTCTATGGCTACACCTTC.

This clonotype was found many times. The rearrangement uses TRBV9 and TRBJ2-3; 7 nucleotides line up with TRBD2. The CDR3 totals 15 residues. Germline V gene sequence: CDR1 SGDLS, CDR2 YYNGEE. Germline trimming cut 2 bases from V and 3 bases from J; bases unmatched to any gene: 6. The CDR3 nucleotides are TGTGCCAGCAGCGTTGCGGGAGAACCGACAGATACGCAGTATTTT. This gives the protein CASSVAGEPTDTQYF. The variable domain in full, with the rest retrieved from reference TRBV9 and TRBJ2-3, is DSGVTQTPKHLITATGQRVTLRCSPRSGDLSVYWYQQSLDQGLQFLIQYYNGEERAKGNILERFSAQQFPDLHSELNLSSLELGDSALYFCASSVAGEPTDTQYFGPGTRLTVL.

This chain joins TRBV27 and TRBJ1-6, with 8 bases that match TRBD1. Germline CDR1 and CDR2: MNHEY and SMNVEV (reference sequence). Losses at the gene ends were 6 bases for V and 2 bases for J; bases not matched to a gene: 9. This CDR3 contains 17 residues. CDR3 protein: CASSLQQGAAYNSPLHF. CDR3 in DNA: TGTGCCAGCAGCCTACAGCAGGGGGCCGCCTATAATTCACCCCTCCACTTT.

A remark on this clonotype: This may come from a read error, since a much larger clone is one base off. The gene calls are TRBV20-1 and TRBJ1-2; a possible D gene is TRBD1 (5 bases). The germline gives CDR1 DFQATT, CDR2 SNEGSKA (reference sequence). This CDR3 region has 13 residues. The CDR3 DNA follows: TGCAATGCTAGGGACGGGGGGAACTATGGCTACACCTTC. Translating it yields CNARDGGNYGYTF.

The chain is built from TRBV6-6 and TRBJ1-2; a possible D gene is TRBD1 (5 bases). Germline values: CDR1 MNHNY, CDR2 SVGAGI (reference sequence). The length of the CDR3 is 14 residues. The V gene lost 5 bases and the J gene lost 2 bases, with 12 bases spanning the gap. Written as DNA, the CDR3 is TGTGCCAGCAGTCGTGGAACAGGAAACTATGGCTACACCTTC. Residues: CASSRGTGNYGYTF.

The CDR3 is CASSVGVQGEGYTF. Written as DNA, the CDR3 is TGTGCCAGCAGTGTTGGAGTCCAGGGAGAAGGCTACACCTTC. This chain connects TRBV3-1 to TRBJ1-2, with D possibly being TRBD1 (5 bases). Germline-derived CDR1 and CDR2 are LGHDT and YNNKEL (reference sequence). V dropped 6 bases and J dropped 8 bases, with 19 bases sitting between them. The CDR3 extends over 14 amino acids.

This clonotype occurred a few times. This rearrangement joins TRBV20-1 to TRBJ2-5; 10 bases map to TRBD1. This CDR3 is built from 13 residues. The V segment lost 6 bases and the J segment 6 bases; nucleotides outside the gene matches: 7. CDR1 is DFQATT and CDR2 is SNEGSKA in the germline V gene (reference sequence). This CDR3 reads CSATGTGVKTQYF. The DNA for the CDR3 is TGCAGTGCGACCGGGACAGGGGTTAAGACCCAGTACTTC.

Concerning this clonotype: It is likely a read error, because the conserved phenylalanine at the end of the CDR3 is missing. V is TRBV6-1 and J is TRBJ1-2; possibly TRBD1 for D (5 bases). Trimming shortened V by 6 bases and J by 6 bases, and 17 bases separated the two germline ends. CDR3 size: 14 residues. Germline CDR1 is MNHNS and CDR2 is SASEGT. The CDR3 reads CASRTKERGDGYTL. The CDR3 DNA sequence: TGTGCCAGCAGGACCAAGGAGAGGGGCGATGGCTACACCCTC.

The rearrangement links TRBV6-1 to TRBJ2-7; the D gene is possibly TRBD1 (6 bases). The germline gives CDR1 MNHNS, CDR2 SASEGT. CDR3 length equals 14 residues. V lost 9 bases to trimming and J lost 2 bases, with 17 bases between them. CDR3 bases: TGTGCCAGGCTTAAACTGGGACATACCTACGAGCAGTACTTC. It is translated as CARLKLGHTYEQYF.

The chain joins TRBV20-1 to TRBJ1-3; D not resolved. Germline V CDR1 and CDR2: DFQATT, SNEGSKA (reference sequence). The V end was cut by 3 bases, the J end by 0 bases, with 6 bases between. The CDR3 loop spans 13 amino acids. CDR3 residues: CSASMLSGNTIYF. The CDR3 DNA reads TGCAGTGCTAGTATGCTCTCTGGAAACACCATATATTTT.

The chain joins TRBV7-2 to TRBJ2-7; D may be TRBD2 (5 bases). The V end was cut by 3 bases, the J end by 7 bases, with 13 bases between. The germline V gene has CDR1 SGHTA and CDR2 FQGNSA. CDR3 size: 13 residues. The CDR3 region is CASSLNSAGEQYF. The CDR3 DNA follows: TGTGCCAGCAGCTTGAATAGCGCGGGTGAGCAGTACTTC.

The chain links TRBV4-2 to TRBJ2-1, with 8 bases matching TRBD2. This CDR3 is built from 16 residues. Per germline, CDR1 LGHNA and CDR2 YNFKEQ. Trimming at V came to 0 bases and at J to 7 bases, leaving 8 bases not matched to a gene. The CDR3: CASSQERGGEVNEQFF. The CDR3 DNA reads as TGTGCCAGCAGCCAAGAACGGGGGGGAGAAGTAAATGAGCAGTTCTTC.

The genes are TRBV20-1 and TRBJ2-7, with 9 bases that match TRBD2. V was pared by 6 bases and J by 4 bases, with 7 bases of the junction left unmatched. Germline V gives CDR1 DFQATT, CDR2 SNEGSKA (reference sequence). The CDR3 loop spans 13 amino acids. The CDR3, as DNA: TGCAGTGCCGGCGGGAGGGTAGGGTACGAGCAGTACTTC. Translating it yields CSAGGRVGYEQYF.

This clonotype was seen more than once but under ten times. CDR3 DNA sequence: TGCGCCAGCAGTGATCGGGACAGCACAGATACGCAGTATTTT. Its translation: CASSDRDSTDTQYF. V usage is TRBV10-1 and J usage is TRBJ2-3, with D perhaps given as TRBD1 or TRBD2 (5 bases each). This CDR3 comprises 14 residues. The ends were cut back, 3 bases at V and 0 bases at J, with 7 bases in the middle. Looked up from germline, CDR1 is WNHNN and CDR2 is SYGVQD (reference sequence).

By its share, this clonotype is medium-sized. V gene TRBV7-6 combines with J gene TRBJ2-5, with 7 bases matching TRBD1. With 5 bases clipped from V and 2 bases from J, the junction kept 11 bases outside the gene matches. The germline gives CDR1 SGHVS, CDR2 FNYEAQ. The CDR3 runs 16 residues. The CDR3 coding sequence is TGTGCCAGCAGCCAGAAAATCCGGGACAGACAAGAGACCCAGTACTTC. Its translation: CASSQKIRDRQETQYF.

Worth noting for this clonotype: The junction differs from germline at one of its ends, possibly a read error. The chain employs TRBV6-2 or TRBV6-3 and TRBJ2-2; either TRBD1 or TRBD2 may supply D (5 bases each). Germline CDR1 MNHEY, CDR2 SVGEGT. The CDR3 totals 16 residues. As DNA, the CDR3 is TGTACCAGCAGTACCTTGGAGGACAAAAACACCGGGGAGCTGTTTTTT. This encodes CTSSTLEDKNTGELFF.

This clonotype was seen a few times. As DNA, the CDR3 is TGTGCCAGCAGTCCGGGACTAGCGGGGTTTGCAGATACGCAGTATTTT. Amino acid sequence: CASSPGLAGFADTQYF. V and J are TRBV28 and TRBJ2-3, with TRBD2 matching 13 bases. The CDR3 sequence is 16 residues long. V trimming: 5 bases; J trimming: 4 bases; junction bases outside the gene matches: 6. Germline lookup yields CDR1 MDHEN and CDR2 SYDVKM.

The chain couples TRBV7-8 to TRBJ1-5; D perhaps matches TRBD1 (5 bases). The V gene's germline CDR1 is SGHVS and CDR2 FQNEAQ. This CDR3 comprises 14 residues. The ends were cut back, 5 bases at V and 7 bases at J, with 15 bases in the middle. CDR3 sequence (DNA): TGTGCCAGCAGCATCAGGGAGCGAGGGCAGCCCCAGCATTTT. It is translated as CASSIRERGQPQHF. Based on the CDR3 plus reference TRBV7-8 and TRBJ1-5, the full variable domain is GAGVSQSPRYKVAKRGQDVALRCDPISGHVSLFWYQQALGQGPEFLTYFQNEAQLDKSGLPSDRFFAERPEGSVSTLKIQRTQQEDSAVYLCASSIRERGQPQHFGDGTRLSIL.

This chain uses TRBV12-3 or TRBV12-4 with TRBJ2-5, with D unresolved. V was shortened by 5 bases and J by 7 bases, with 8 bases between the two germline ends. The CDR3 totals 11 residues. The CDR3 here is CASSPMATQYF. The CDR3, as DNA: TGTGCCAGCAGTCCTATGGCGACCCAGTACTTC.

As for this clonotype: A much larger clonotype is one base distant, so this may be a read error. This chain uses TRBV12-3 or TRBV12-4 with TRBJ2-7, with D perhaps matching TRBD1 (5 bases). The CDR3 totals 14 residues. The CDR3 protein is CANSSHDSQYEQYF. In DNA form, the CDR3 reads TGTGCCAACAGTTCACACGACAGCCAGTACGAGCAGTACTTC.

About this clonotype itself: A much larger clone differs by one base, so this may be a read error. The CDR3 end shows no conserved phenylalanine or tryptophan, and so a read error is likely. The rearrangement links TRBV5-1 to TRBJ2-1; 13 nucleotides align to TRBD2. V lost 3 bases, J lost 0 bases, and 6 bases stayed unmatched. The CDR3 loop spans 18 amino acids. The V gene's germline CDR1 is SGHRS and CDR2 YFSETQ. CDR3 protein: CASSSPTSGGSSYNEQFL. The CDR3 nucleotides are TGCGCCAGCAGCTCCCCGACTAGCGGGGGGAGCTCCTACAATGAGCAGTTCCTC.

The genes are TRBV12-3 or TRBV12-4 and TRBJ2-3, with 10 bases that match TRBD2. The CDR3 is made up of 14 amino acids. The trim removed 6 bases at V and 8 bases at J, leaving 8 bases unmatched. This CDR3 is CASRVAGGLGTQYF. CDR3 nucleotides: TGTGCCAGCAGGGTAGCGGGAGGTCTCGGTACGCAGTATTTT.

Notes on this clonotype: This may be a read error: a much more frequent sequence differs by one nucleotide. The CDR3 bases are TGTGCCGGCAGCTTAGGGCTTCCCTCACAAGAGACCCAGTACTTC. Its translation: CAGSLGLPSQETQYF. The chain couples TRBV7-2 to TRBJ2-5; D remains ambiguous. Germline V gene data show CDR1 as SGHTA and CDR2 as FQGNSA. This CDR3 has 15 amino acids.

The chain has TRBV7-2 and TRBJ2-7, with D tentatively TRBD1 (5 bases). Germline loops: CDR1 SGHTA, CDR2 FQGNSA. This CDR3 has 14 residues. V lost 5 bases and J lost 5, with 16 bases in between. The CDR3 loop reads CASSGIHEGDEQYF. CDR3 in DNA: TGTGCCAGCAGCGGCATACACGAAGGGGACGAGCAGTACTTC.